Sequencing of this T cell receptor beta chain was carried out in a study of shared clonotypes between healthy human individuals. Method: immunoSEQ multiplex PCR; TCRdb's copy keeps in-frame clones and lacks some. The data hold 2 million to 2.5 million clones, with 93% observed a single time. CDR3 length: 18 residues. The V gene end was trimmed by 7 bases and the J gene end by 0 bases; junction bases not matched to a gene: 14. Germline CDR1 and CDR2: SQVTM and ANQGSEA. Sequencing input: naive CD4+ T cells from PBMCs. Described subset: CD45RA+ positively selected. The clonotype originates from a man younger than 35 in good health. Some clones in this sample may be carry-over from other donors' samples. The V call is TRBV29-1, the J call TRBJ2-3, with 12 bases lining up with TRBD2. As DNA, the CDR3 is TGCAGCGCCCGGGGACTAGCGGGCGCTCGTGCTAGCACAGATACGCAGTATTTT. This sequence encodes CSARGLAGARASTDTQYF.